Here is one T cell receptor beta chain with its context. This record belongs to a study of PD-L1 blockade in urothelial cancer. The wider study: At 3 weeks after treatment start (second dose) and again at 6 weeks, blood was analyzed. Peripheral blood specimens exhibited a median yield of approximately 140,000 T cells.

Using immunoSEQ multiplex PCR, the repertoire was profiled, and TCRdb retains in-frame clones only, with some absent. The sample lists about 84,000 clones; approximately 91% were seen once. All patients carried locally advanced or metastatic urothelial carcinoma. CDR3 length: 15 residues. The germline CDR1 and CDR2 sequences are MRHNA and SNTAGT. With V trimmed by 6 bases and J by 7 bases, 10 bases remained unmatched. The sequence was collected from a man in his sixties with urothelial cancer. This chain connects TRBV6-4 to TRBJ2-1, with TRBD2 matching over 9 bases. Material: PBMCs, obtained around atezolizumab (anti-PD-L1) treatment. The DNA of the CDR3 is TGTGCCAGCAGAGGTCCGGGACTAGCAGGTAATGAGCAGTTCTTC. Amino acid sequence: CASRGPGLAGNEQFF.